Sequencing of this T cell receptor (beta chain) was carried out in a study of T cells after posttransplantation cyclophosphamide. Study-level findings and limits: TRB overlap between skin or GI tissue T cells and blood was limited. Recipient CMV seropositivity and CMV reactivation strongly tracked TRB clonality.

TCRdb's table, derived via immunoSEQ multiplex PCR, lists solely in-frame clones and lacks some. The repertoire shows tens of thousands of clones, none seen only once; the top ten take approximately 2%. As regards this clone: What it binds is not known.

The CDR3 covers 16 residues. Germline V gene data show CDR1 as SGHAT and CDR2 as FQDESV (reference sequence). Trimming cost V 5 bases and J 5 bases; bases outside gene matches: 12. The sequencing input was PBMCs. This clonotype was obtained from a man aged 40-55 years in good health, CMV-negative, and a related stem cell transplant donor. The V and J genes are TRBV11-1 and TRBJ1-2, with 9 nucleotides matching TRBD1. The CDR3 is CASSKTPTGGGYGYTF. CDR3 coding DNA: TGTGCCAGCAGCAAAACCCCGACAGGGGGAGGTTATGGCTACACCTTC.